The entry below describes one T cell receptor beta chain. Antigen specificity is unknown. The data were obtained in a study of cytomegalovirus exposure and HLA in healthy donors. Study summary: Of the donors genotyped, several hundred in all, about 80% fell in the Caucasian-associated ancestry cluster.

PCR used 60 Vbeta primers and 13 Jbeta primers. The repertoire was sequenced with immunoSEQ multiplex PCR; TCRdb's copy has only in-frame clones and lacks some. The repertoire has approximately 59,000 clones, about two thirds of them found once; the top ten carry around 17%. The germline V and J ends were trimmed by 6 bases and 6 bases, with 17 bases remaining between them. There are 14 residues in the CDR3. CDR1 ENHRY and CDR2 SYGVKD come from the germline V gene. Regarding the study as a whole: Later work associated fewer than 20,000 TCR beta sequences with HLA alleles at 0.05 false discovery rate. For cytomegalovirus status, the classifier reportedly gave diagnoses with high specificity and sensitivity. Common viral pathogens were later found to be apparently linked to several of the most significant clusters.

Sequenced input: PBMCs. The chain is built from TRBV10-3 and TRBJ1-2; the D is unclear. The sequence derives from a man between 35 and 55 years old in good health and CMV-seropositive. The CDR3 DNA sequence: TGTGCCATCAGCCACCTGACTGGGAGGGATGGCTACACCTTC. It is translated as CAISHLTGRDGYTF.